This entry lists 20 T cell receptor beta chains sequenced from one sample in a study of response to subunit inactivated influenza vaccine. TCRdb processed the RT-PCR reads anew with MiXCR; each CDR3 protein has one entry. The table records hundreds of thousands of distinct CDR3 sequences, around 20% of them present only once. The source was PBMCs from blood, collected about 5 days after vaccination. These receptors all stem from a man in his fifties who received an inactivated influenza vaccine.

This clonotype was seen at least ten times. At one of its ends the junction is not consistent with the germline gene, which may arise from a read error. The CDR3 spells CASSDPGSPASF. DNA for the CDR3: TGTGCCAGCAGCGACCCGGGCTCACCAGCTTCTTTC. The gene calls are TRBV12-3 or TRBV12-4 and TRBJ2-7; D gene ambiguous. CDR3 size: 12 residues.

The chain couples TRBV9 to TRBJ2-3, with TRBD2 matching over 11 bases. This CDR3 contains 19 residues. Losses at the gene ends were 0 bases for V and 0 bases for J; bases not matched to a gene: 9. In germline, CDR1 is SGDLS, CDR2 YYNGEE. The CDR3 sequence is CASSVDVLAGVGSTDTQYF. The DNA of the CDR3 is TGTGCCAGCAGCGTAGATGTACTAGCGGGAGTTGGGAGCACAGATACGCAGTATTTT.

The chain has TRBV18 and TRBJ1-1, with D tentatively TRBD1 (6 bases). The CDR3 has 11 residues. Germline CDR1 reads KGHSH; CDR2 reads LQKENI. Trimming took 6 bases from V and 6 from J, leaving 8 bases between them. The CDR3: CASSEGAEAFF. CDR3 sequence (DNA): TGTGCCAGCTCGGAGGGGGCTGAAGCTTTCTTT.

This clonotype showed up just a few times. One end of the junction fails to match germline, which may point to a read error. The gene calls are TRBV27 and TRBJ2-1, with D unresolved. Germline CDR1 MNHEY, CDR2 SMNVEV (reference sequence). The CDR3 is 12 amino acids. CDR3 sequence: CASFPNRRPSVF. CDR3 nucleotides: TGTGCCAGCTTCCCTAATCGAAGGCCGTCGGTCTTC.

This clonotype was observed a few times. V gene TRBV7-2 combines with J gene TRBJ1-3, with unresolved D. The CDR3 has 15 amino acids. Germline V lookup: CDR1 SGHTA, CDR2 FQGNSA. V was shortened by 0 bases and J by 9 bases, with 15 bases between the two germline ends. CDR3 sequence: CASSLASRTLGTIYF. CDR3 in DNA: TGTGCCAGCAGCTTAGCGAGCAGAACCCTAGGCACCATATATTTT.

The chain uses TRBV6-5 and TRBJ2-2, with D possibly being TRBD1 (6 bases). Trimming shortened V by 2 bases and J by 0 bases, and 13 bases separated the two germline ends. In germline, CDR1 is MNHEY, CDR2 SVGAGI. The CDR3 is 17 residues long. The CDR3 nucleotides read TGTGCCAGCAGTTACGGATCCGGGACACCGAACACCGGGGAGCTGTTTTTT. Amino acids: CASSYGSGTPNTGELFF.

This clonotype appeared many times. The CDR3 DNA is TGTGCCAGCAGCTTGCGGGTGGGCACAGATACGCAGTATTTT. Translation gives CASSLRVGTDTQYF. V is TRBV7-9 and J is TRBJ2-3; D is possibly TRBD2 (5 bases). The germline V gene has CDR1 SEHNR and CDR2 FQNEAQ (reference sequence). CDR3 size: 14 residues. V dropped 3 bases and J dropped 1 base, with 8 bases sitting between them.

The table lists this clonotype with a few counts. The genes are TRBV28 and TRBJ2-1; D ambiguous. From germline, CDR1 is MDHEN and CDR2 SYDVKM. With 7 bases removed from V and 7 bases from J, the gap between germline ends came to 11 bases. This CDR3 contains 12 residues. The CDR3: CASTLLGNEQFF. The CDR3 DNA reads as TGTGCCAGCACCCTTTTAGGGAATGAGCAGTTCTTC.

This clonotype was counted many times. CDR3 sequence reads: CASSLTPDQPQHF. The CDR3 bases are TGTGCCAGCAGCTTAACCCCCGATCAGCCCCAGCATTTT. This chain connects TRBV7-3 to TRBJ1-5; D call uncertain. CDR3 length equals 13 residues. V was cut by 0 bases and J by 5 bases, with 5 bases left in between. Germline V gives CDR1 SGHTA, CDR2 FQGTGA.

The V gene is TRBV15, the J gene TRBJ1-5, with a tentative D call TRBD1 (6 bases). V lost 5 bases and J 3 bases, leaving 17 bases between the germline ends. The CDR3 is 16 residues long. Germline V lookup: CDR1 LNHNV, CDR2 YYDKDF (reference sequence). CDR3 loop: CATSAYFRDTNQPQHF. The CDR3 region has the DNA TGTGCCACCAGCGCCTATTTCCGGGACACCAATCAGCCCCAGCATTTT.

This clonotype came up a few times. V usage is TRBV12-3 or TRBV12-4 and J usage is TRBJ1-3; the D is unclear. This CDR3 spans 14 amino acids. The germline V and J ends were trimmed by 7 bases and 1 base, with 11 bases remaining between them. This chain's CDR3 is CASTLRVSGNTIYF. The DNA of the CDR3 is TGTGCCAGCACCCTCCGAGTGTCTGGAAACACCATATATTTT.

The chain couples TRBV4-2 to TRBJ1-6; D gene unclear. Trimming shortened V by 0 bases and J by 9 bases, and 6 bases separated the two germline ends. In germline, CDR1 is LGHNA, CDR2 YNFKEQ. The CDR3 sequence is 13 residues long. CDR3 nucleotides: TGTGCCAGCAGCCAAGAAATCTTTTCACCCCTCCACTTT. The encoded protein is CASSQEIFSPLHF.

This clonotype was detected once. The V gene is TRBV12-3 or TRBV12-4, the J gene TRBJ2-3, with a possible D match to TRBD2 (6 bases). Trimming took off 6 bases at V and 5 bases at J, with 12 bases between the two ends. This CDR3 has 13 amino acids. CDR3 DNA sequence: TGTGCCAGCAGCTGGGACTTAGAAGATACGCAGTATTTT. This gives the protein CASSWDLEDTQYF.

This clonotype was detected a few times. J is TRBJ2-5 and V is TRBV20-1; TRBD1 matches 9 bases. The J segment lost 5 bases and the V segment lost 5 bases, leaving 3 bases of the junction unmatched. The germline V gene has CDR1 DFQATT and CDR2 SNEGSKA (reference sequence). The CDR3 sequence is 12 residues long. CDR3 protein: CSAGQGRETQYF. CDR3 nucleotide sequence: TGCAGTGCTGGACAGGGGCGGGAGACCCAGTACTTC.

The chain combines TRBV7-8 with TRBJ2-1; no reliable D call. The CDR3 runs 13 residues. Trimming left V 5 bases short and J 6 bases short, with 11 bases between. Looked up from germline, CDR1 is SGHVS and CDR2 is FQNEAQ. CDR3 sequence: CASSPPPPNEQFF. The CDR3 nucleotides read TGTGCCAGCAGCCCGCCCCCCCCCAATGAGCAGTTCTTC.

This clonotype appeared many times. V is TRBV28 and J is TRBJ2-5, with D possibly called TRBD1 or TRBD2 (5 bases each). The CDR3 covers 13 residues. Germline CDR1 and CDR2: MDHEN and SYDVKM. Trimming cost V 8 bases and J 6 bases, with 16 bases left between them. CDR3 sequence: CASARRDLKTQYF. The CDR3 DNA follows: TGTGCCAGCGCTAGACGGGACCTAAAGACCCAGTACTTC.

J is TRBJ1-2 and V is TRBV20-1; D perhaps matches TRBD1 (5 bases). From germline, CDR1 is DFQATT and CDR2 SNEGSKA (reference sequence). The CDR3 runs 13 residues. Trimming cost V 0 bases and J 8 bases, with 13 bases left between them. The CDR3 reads CSARDSGGGGYTF. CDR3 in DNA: TGCAGTGCTAGAGATTCTGGCGGGGGAGGCTACACCTTC.

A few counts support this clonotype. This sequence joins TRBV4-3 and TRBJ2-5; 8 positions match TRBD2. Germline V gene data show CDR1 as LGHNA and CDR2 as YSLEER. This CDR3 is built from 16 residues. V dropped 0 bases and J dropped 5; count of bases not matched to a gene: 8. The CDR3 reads CASSQDGAGGSETQYF. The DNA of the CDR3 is TGCGCCAGCAGCCAAGATGGCGCGGGGGGCTCGGAGACCCAGTACTTC.

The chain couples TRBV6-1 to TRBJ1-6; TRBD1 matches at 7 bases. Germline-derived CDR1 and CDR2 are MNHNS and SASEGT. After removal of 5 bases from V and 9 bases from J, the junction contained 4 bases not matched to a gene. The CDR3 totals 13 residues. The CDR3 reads CASSRPGGSPLHF. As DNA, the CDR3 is TGTGCCAGCAGTCGACCAGGGGGTTCACCCCTCCACTTT.

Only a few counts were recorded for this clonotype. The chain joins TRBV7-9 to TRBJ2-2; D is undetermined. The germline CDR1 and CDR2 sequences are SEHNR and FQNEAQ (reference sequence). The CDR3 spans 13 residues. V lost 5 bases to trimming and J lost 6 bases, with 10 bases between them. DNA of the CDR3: TGTGCCAGCAGCGGACCAGATCCCGGGGAGCTGTTTTTT. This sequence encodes CASSGPDPGELFF.